This is a list of T cell receptor beta chains from one sample in a study of blood T cells in healthy people across ages. From the 5' RACE reads, TCRdb called clonotypes with MiXCR, one entry per CDR3 protein. The data hold more than 650,000 distinct CDR3 sequences, with 53% observed a single time. Input material: blood. The receptors were gathered from an older man in good health. CDR3s include the opening cysteine and the closing phenylalanine or tryptophan. Each record gives: J gene, V gene, D gene, clone size, CDR3 DNA, CDR3 protein. A D gene is named only where the DNA matches it firmly. Clone size is not always given. Where it is, it says once, few, many or a class for expanded clones.

>TRBJ2-7|TRBV10-3|TRBD1|-
TGTGCCATCAGTGCCCGTGCCGGGACAGGGGTCTCCTACGAGCAGTACTTC
CAISARAGTGVSYEQYF
>TRBJ1-2|TRBV27|-|-
TGTGCCAGCAGCACGGTAGGAGGGGTGGGCTACACCTTC
CASSTVGGVGYTF
>TRBJ2-3|TRBV6-1|TRBD2|-
TGTGCCAGCGACCTAGCGGGAGGGCCTCTCGACGCGTATTTT
CASDLAGGPLDAYF
>TRBJ2-1|TRBV9|TRBD2|few
TGTGCCAGCAGCGCACCGCTAGCGGGAGGGCCCAATGAGCAGTTCTTC
CASSAPLAGGPNEQFF
>TRBJ2-7|TRBV20-1|TRBD2|-
TGCAGTGCTAGTCTCTTAGCGGGAGGGCCGAATGAGCAGTACTTC
CSASLLAGGPNEQYF
>TRBJ2-6|TRBV19|-|once
TGTGCCAGTAGTAACAGGGAAATTCCCTCTGGGGCCAACGTCCTGACTTTC
CASSNREIPSGANVLTF
>TRBJ2-1|TRBV7-9|TRBD1|few
TGTGCCAGCAGCTTAGTACAGGGGGCCTGGATGAATGAGCAGTTCTTC
CASSLVQGAWMNEQFF
>TRBJ2-1|TRBV3-1|TRBD2|-
TGTGCCAGCAGCCAAGGTGGACTAGCGGAAATCAATGAGCAGTTCTTC
CASSQGGLAEINEQFF
>TRBJ2-7|TRBV28|-|-
TGTGCCAGCAACACCGCGGGCCCCTCCTACGAGCAGTACTTC
CASNTAGPSYEQYF
>TRBJ2-3|TRBV5-1|-|-
TGCGCCAGCAGCTCTAGGGGAGACACAGATACGCAGTATTTT
CASSSRGDTDTQYF
>TRBJ1-1|TRBV5-1|-|-
TGCGCCAGCAGCTCCGGGACATGGAACACTGAAGCTTTCTTT
CASSSGTWNTEAFF
>TRBJ2-1|TRBV20-1|-|-
TGCAGTGCAACTAGGCCGTCGGGGTACAATGAGCAGTTCTTC
CSATRPSGYNEQFF
>TRBJ2-3|TRBV25-1|TRBD1|once
TGTGCCAGCAGTTCGAAGGGAAGGGGGCCAGATACGCAGTATTTT
CASSSKGRGPDTQYF
>TRBJ2-3|TRBV28|TRBD1|-
TGTGCCAGCAGTTCGCTCACCCGGGACAGGGGGCTCTCAAAAACGCAGTATTTT
CASSSLTRDRGLSKTQYF
>TRBJ2-1|TRBV18|-|-
TGTGCCAGCTCCGTTGCGGGACAAAATCACAATGAGCAGTTCTTC
CASSVAGQNHNEQFF
>TRBJ2-5|TRBV12-3/TRBV12-4|TRBD2|-
TGTGCCAGCAGTTTACCACTAGCGGGAGGGATAAATGAGCAGTACTTC
CASSLPLAGGINEQYF
>TRBJ2-5|TRBV29-1|-|-
TGCAGCTCGGCTGGGGCGGAGACCCAGTACTTC
CSSAGAETQYF
>TRBJ2-2|TRBV12-3/TRBV12-4|TRBD2|few
TGTGCCAGCAGCCTAGCGGAGGGCGGGGAGCTGTTTTTT
CASSLAEGGELFF
>TRBJ1-2|TRBV27|-|-
TGTGCCAGCAGGGGAACAGGGAGCCCTGGCTACACCTTC
CASRGTGSPGYTF
>TRBJ2-6|TRBV6-5|TRBD1|-
TGTGCCAGCAGTTCGGGACAGGGCCTCTCTGGGGCCAACGTCCTGACTTTC
CASSSGQGLSGANVLTF
>TRBJ1-1|TRBV6-1|-|-
TGTGCCAGCAGTGAACAGGGGAGTACTGAAGCTTTCTTT
CASSEQGSTEAFF
>TRBJ1-5|TRBV3-1|TRBD1|-
TGTGCCAGCAGCCGCCGACAGGGGCCCAATCAGCCCCAGCATTTT
CASSRRQGPNQPQHF
>TRBJ1-1|TRBV29-1|-|few
TGCAGCGTTGTGGTGAACACTGAAGCTTTCTTT
CSVVVNTEAFF
>TRBJ1-2|TRBV6-6|-|-
TGTGCCAGCACATTTGGCGGGGGACCTAACTATGGCTACACCTTC
CASTFGGGPNYGYTF
>TRBJ2-3|TRBV6-1|-|-
TGTGCCAGCAGTGAGACTAGGAGCCCGTTCGATACGCAGTATTTT
CASSETRSPFDTQYF
>TRBJ2-7|TRBV4-2|TRBD2|many
TGTGCCAGCAGCCAAGGGGACTATAGCGGGAGGGACGAGCAGTACTTC
CASSQGDYSGRDEQYF
>TRBJ2-3|TRBV7-6|TRBD2|-
TGTGCCAGCAGCCCGTTGGCGGGGGGAAGCACAGATACGCAGTATTTT
CASSPLAGGSTDTQYF
>TRBJ2-6|TRBV29-1|TRBD1|few
TGCAGCGCACTACAGGGGGCCTCGGGGGCCAACGTCCTGACTTTC
CSALQGASGANVLTF
>TRBJ2-5|TRBV7-2|-|-
TGTGCCAGCAGCCTAACCGGGTCTTCTAAAGAGACCCAGTACTTC
CASSLTGSSKETQYF
>TRBJ2-1|TRBV3-1|-|once
TGTGCCAGCAGCCAAGGGCGGGAACGGTTCTTC
CASSQGRERFF
>TRBJ2-7|TRBV10-3|-|-
TGTGCCACCAAGGTCGGAGGGGAGAGGTACGAGCAGTACTTC
CATKVGGERYEQYF
>TRBJ2-3|TRBV9|-|few
TGTGCCAGCAGCGCTACCTCCGCCAGATACGCGTATTTT
CASSATSARYAYF
>TRBJ1-2|TRBV30|TRBD1|few
TGTGCCTGGAGTATACAGGGGGCATCCTATGGCTACACCTTC
CAWSIQGASYGYTF
>TRBJ2-7|TRBV20-1|-|few
TGCAGTGCTAGATTCGGCAGCGAGCAGTACTTC
CSARFGSEQYF
>TRBJ2-1|TRBV29-1|-|many
TGCAGCGTTGCGACCGGGAGCTCCTACAATGAGCAGTTCTTC
CSVATGSSYNEQFF
>TRBJ2-5|TRBV18|TRBD2|few
TGTGCCAGCTCACCAAAAGCGGGAGCGTACCAAGAGACCCAGTACTTC
CASSPKAGAYQETQYF
>TRBJ2-7|TRBV20-1|-|-
TGCAGTGCTAGAGTACGGGACATCTCCTACGAGCAGTACTTC
CSARVRDISYEQYF
>TRBJ1-5|TRBV5-1|-|-
TGCGCCAGCAGCTTGGATCCGAGTAGGAATCAGCCCCAGCATTTT
CASSLDPSRNQPQHF
>TRBJ2-1|TRBV7-2|TRBD2|-
TGTGCCAGCAGCTCCCCCAGCGGGAACCACAATGAGCAGTTCTTC
CASSSPSGNHNEQFF
>TRBJ1-2|TRBV20-1|TRBD1|-
TGCAGTGCTACGACAGGGATCGGCTATGGCTACACCTTC
CSATTGIGYGYTF
>TRBJ2-2|TRBV10-3|TRBD2|-
TGTGCCATCAGTGGGGTAGCGGGAGTTCTGGGCACCGGGGAGCTGTTTTTT
CAISGVAGVLGTGELFF
>TRBJ2-5|TRBV27|-|-
TGTGCCAGCAGCGATAAACAGGGAGGGGAGACCCAGTACTTC
CASSDKQGGETQYF